Below, 27 T cell receptor beta chains from the same sample are listed, as sequenced in a study of cytomegalovirus exposure and HLA in healthy donors. PCR primers comprised 60 Vbeta and 13 Jbeta primers. Sequenced by immunoSEQ multiplex PCR; TCRdb stores in-frame clones only, minus some. This sample has 100,000 to 120,000 clones, with approximately 83% found just once. The sequencing sample was made of PBMCs. The receptors come from a man aged 35-49 years in good health and CMV-seronegative.

The chain recombines TRBV2 with TRBJ2-5, with TRBD1 identical over 8 bases. The CDR3 extends over 15 amino acids. Germline assignment: CDR1 SNHLY and CDR2 FYNNEI. With V trimmed by 8 bases and J by 5 bases, 13 bases remained unmatched. As DNA, the CDR3 is TGTGCCAGCGGACTCAGCAGGGGGCAGGGGGAGACCCAGTACTTC. Amino acid sequence: CASGLSRGQGETQYF. The variable domain in full, completed from reference TRBV2 and TRBJ2-5, reads EPEVTQTPSHQVTQMGQEVILRCVPISNHLYFYWYRQILGQKVEFLVSFYNNEISEKSEIFDDQFSVERPDGSNFTLKIRSTKLEDSAMYFCASGLSRGQGETQYFGPGTRLLVL.

The chain uses TRBV4-3 and TRBJ2-3; 9 positions agree with TRBD2. Germline V CDR1 and CDR2: LGHNA, YSLEER. With 1 base clipped from V and 2 bases from J, the junction kept 10 bases outside the gene matches. This CDR3 comprises 18 residues. CDR3: CASSQGSGGSHYTDTQYF. For the CDR3, the DNA is TGCGCCAGCAGCCAAGGGAGCGGGGGGAGTCACTACACAGATACGCAGTATTTT.

V usage is TRBV28 and J usage is TRBJ1-3, with D perhaps matching TRBD1 (6 bases). The germline V gene encodes CDR1 MDHEN and CDR2 SYDVKM. This CDR3 is 16 amino acids long. The V end was cut by 3 bases, the J end by 2 bases, with 14 bases between. CDR3 nucleotide sequence: TGTGCCAGCAGTTTTTCTAGGACAGCCGCTGGAAACACCATATATTTT. Amino acids: CASSFSRTAAGNTIYF. The full variable domain, in which reference TRBV28 and TRBJ1-3 provide the parts outside the CDR3, is DVKVTQSSRYLVKRTGEKVFLECVQDMDHENMFWYRQDPGLGLRLIYFSYDVKMKEKGDIPEGYSVSREKKERFSLILESASTNQTSMYLCASSFSRTAAGNTIYFGEGSWLTVV.

The J gene is TRBJ1-2, the V gene TRBV7-9; D unclear. CDR3 length: 15 amino acids. Germline-derived CDR1 and CDR2 are SEHNR and FQNEAQ (reference sequence). With 1 base removed from V and 6 bases from J, the gap between germline ends came to 15 bases. The CDR3 sequence: CASSLGEGNADGYTF. CDR3 nucleotide sequence: TGTGCCAGCAGCTTAGGAGAGGGAAACGCGGATGGCTACACCTTC.

The chain uses TRBV28 and TRBJ2-5; a weak D match, TRBD1 (6 bases). V was pared by 10 bases and J by 5 bases, with 17 bases between. Germline CDR1 MDHEN, CDR2 SYDVKM. This CDR3 region has 13 residues. The CDR3 sequence: CATYLGRGETQYF. The CDR3 DNA reads as TGTGCCACCTACCTGGGCAGGGGTGAGACCCAGTACTTC.

The CDR3 here is CAISESNRHGTEAFF. The DNA for the CDR3 is TGTGCCATCAGTGAGTCAAACAGACATGGTACTGAAGCTTTCTTT. The chain links TRBV10-3 to TRBJ1-1, with no clear D. V was cut by 0 bases and J by 5 bases, with 13 bases left in between. The CDR3 covers 15 residues. Germline values: CDR1 ENHRY, CDR2 SYGVKD.

V gene TRBV4-2 combines with J gene TRBJ1-1, with D unclear. This CDR3 is 13 amino acids long. Trimming shortened V by 0 bases and J by 1 base, and 3 bases separated the two germline ends. Germline CDR1 is LGHNA and CDR2 is YNFKEQ. The CDR3, as DNA: TGTGCCAGCAGCCAAGACGGGAACACTGAAGCTTTCTTT. Translating it yields CASSQDGNTEAFF.

This clone was detected a few times. The rearrangement joins TRBV5-8 to TRBJ1-5; unclear D gene. V dropped 2 bases and J dropped 5 bases, with 8 bases sitting between them. In germline, CDR1 is SGHTS, CDR2 YDEGEE. The CDR3 has 13 amino acids. The CDR3 DNA is TGTGCCAGCAGCTTAGTCGGGGATCAGCCCCAGCATTTT. Protein: CASSLVGDQPQHF.

This clone was seen a handful of times. CDR3 protein: CASSPRPTGVNEKLFF. In DNA form, the CDR3 reads TGTGCCAGCTCACCACGACCAACAGGAGTTAATGAAAAACTGTTTTTT. The chain links TRBV18 to TRBJ1-4; D is perhaps TRBD1 (5 bases). Between the trimmed V and J ends, which lost 1 base and 4 bases, there was a span of 13 bases. The CDR3 sequence is 16 residues long. Per germline, CDR1 KGHSH and CDR2 LQKENI.

The chain combines TRBV5-1 with TRBJ2-7; 8 bases map to TRBD2. After removal of 4 bases from V and 3 bases from J, the junction contained 6 bases not matched to a gene. The CDR3 is 14 amino acids. Germline loops: CDR1 SGHRS, CDR2 YFSETQ. The CDR3 sequence: CASSPEAGGYEQYF. Here the CDR3 DNA reads TGCGCCAGCAGCCCTGAGGCGGGGGGCTACGAGCAGTACTTC.

The chain combines TRBV6-5 with TRBJ2-1; D might be TRBD1 (6 bases). CDR3 size: 13 residues. CDR1 is MNHEY and CDR2 is SVGAGI in the germline V gene. Trimming took 4 bases from V and 9 from J, leaving 13 bases between them. DNA of the CDR3: TGTGCCAGCAGTTTATACAGGGACCGTGAGCAGTTCTTC. Residues: CASSLYRDREQFF.

This chain links TRBV19 with TRBJ2-3; no clear D gene. Trimming removed 5 bases from V and 2 bases from J, with 11 bases in between. Per germline, CDR1 LNHDA and CDR2 SQIVND (reference sequence). The CDR3 totals 14 residues. The DNA for the CDR3 is TGTGCCAGTAGTCCAGGAAGGATCACAGATACGCAGTATTTT. Its translation is CASSPGRITDTQYF.

The chain employs TRBV28 and TRBJ1-2, with D tentatively TRBD1 (6 bases). Trimming cost V 5 bases and J 2 bases, with 9 bases left between them. The CDR3 sequence is 13 residues long. CDR1 MDHEN and CDR2 SYDVKM come from the germline V gene. The CDR3 loop reads CASSTGTNYGYTF. The CDR3 region has the DNA TGTGCCAGCAGTACCGGGACAAACTATGGCTACACCTTC.

The rearrangement joins TRBV9 to TRBJ1-1; 7 bases are a match to TRBD1. CDR3 size: 15 residues. Germline assignment: CDR1 SGDLS and CDR2 YYNGEE. J gave up 4 bases and V 3 bases, and 9 bases lay outside the gene matches. The CDR3, as DNA: TGTGCCAGCAGCGCAATGACAGGGAAGGGCACTGAAGCTTTCTTT. Residues: CASSAMTGKGTEAFF.

This sequence joins TRBV10-3 and TRBJ1-2, with 9 bases lining up with TRBD1. This CDR3 is 14 amino acids long. Germline lookup yields CDR1 ENHRY and CDR2 SYGVKD. The trim removed 6 bases at V and 2 bases at J, leaving 4 bases unmatched. DNA for the CDR3: TGTGCCATCAGGGGGACAGGGTTAAACTATGGCTACACCTTC. It is translated as CAIRGTGLNYGYTF.

This clone showed up just once. This rearrangement joins TRBV5-4 to TRBJ2-7, with D perhaps TRBD1 (7 bases). CDR1 is SGHNT, CDR2 YYREEE, per germline (reference sequence). The CDR3 is made up of 16 amino acids. Trimming cost V 6 bases and J 7 bases, with 26 bases left between them. The CDR3 here is CASTKKGGQTPREQYF. CDR3 coding DNA: TGTGCCAGCACCAAAAAGGGGGGACAGACCCCTCGGGAGCAGTACTTC.

The CDR3 DNA reads as TGTGCCAGCCGTTTAGCAAACACCATATATTTT. It yields the protein CASRLANTIYF. The chain has TRBV6-5 and TRBJ1-3; D unclear. CDR1 and CDR2 from the germline V gene are MNHEY and SVGAGI. The V end was cut by 8 bases, the J end by 6 bases, with 8 bases between. This CDR3 contains 11 residues.

This clone has more than one count but fewer than ten. V usage is TRBV19 and J usage is TRBJ1-5; 11 bases align to TRBD1. Germline CDR1 LNHDA, CDR2 SQIVND (reference sequence). The CDR3 is 16 residues long. V was clipped by 6 bases and J by 5 bases; unmatched bases: 9. As DNA, the CDR3 is TGTGCCAGTAGGCCCAGGGACAGGGGGGACCATCAGCCCCAGCATTTT. Translating gives CASRPRDRGDHQPQHF.

The rearrangement joins TRBV6-5 to TRBJ1-5; 9 nucleotides match TRBD1. There are 14 residues in the CDR3. J lost 5 bases, V lost 4 bases, and 3 bases had no gene match. The germline CDR1 and CDR2 sequences are MNHEY and SVGAGI. Here the CDR3 DNA reads TGTGCCAGCAGTTTCAGGACAGGGGATCAGCCCCAGCATTTT. Its translation is CASSFRTGDQPQHF.

This chain uses TRBV28 with TRBJ1-6; D gene uncertain. The germline V gene encodes CDR1 MDHEN and CDR2 SYDVKM. V gave up 5 bases and J gave up 9 bases, with 14 bases separating them. The CDR3 runs 14 residues. CDR3 DNA sequence: TGTGCCAGCAGTAAAGGACTCTGGATTTCACCCCTCCACTTT. Amino acid sequence: CASSKGLWISPLHF. The full variable domain, its missing parts supplied by reference TRBV28 and TRBJ1-6, is DVKVTQSSRYLVKRTGEKVFLECVQDMDHENMFWYRQDPGLGLRLIYFSYDVKMKEKGDIPEGYSVSREKKERFSLILESASTNQTSMYLCASSKGLWISPLHFGNGTRLTVT.

The chain uses TRBV18 and TRBJ2-7; D remains unclear. The ends were cut back, 2 bases at V and 3 bases at J, with 11 bases in the middle. Germline loops: CDR1 KGHSH, CDR2 LQKENI. The CDR3 totals 14 residues. The chain's CDR3 is CASSPSRLFYEQYF. CDR3 coding DNA: TGTGCCAGCTCACCAAGCAGGCTCTTCTACGAGCAGTACTTC.

The V and J genes are TRBV7-9 and TRBJ2-5, with 8 bases matching TRBD2. CDR1 SEHNR and CDR2 FQNEAQ come from the germline V gene (reference sequence). This CDR3 contains 15 residues. With 5 bases clipped from V and 2 bases from J, the junction kept 7 bases outside the gene matches. The CDR3 spells CASSPGGPYQETQYF. The DNA for the CDR3 is TGTGCCAGCAGCCCGGGGGGGCCCTATCAAGAGACCCAGTACTTC.

The V and J genes are TRBV5-4 and TRBJ1-1; D is possibly TRBD1 (6 bases). The CDR3 covers 14 residues. Germline CDR1 reads SGHNT; CDR2 reads YYREEE (reference sequence). V dropped 3 bases and J dropped 4 bases, with 13 bases sitting between them. The CDR3 region has the DNA TGTGCCAGCAGCTCACAGGGCGTTAGCACTGAAGCTTTCTTT. As protein: CASSSQGVSTEAFF.

The chain is built from TRBV10-3 and TRBJ1-2; weak D call: TRBD1 (5 bases). The CDR3 is made up of 12 amino acids. With 6 bases removed from V and 2 bases from J, the gap between germline ends came to 7 bases. Germline CDR1 ENHRY, CDR2 SYGVKD. The CDR3 loop reads CAIRPGNYGYTF. The CDR3 DNA follows: TGTGCCATCAGGCCAGGGAACTATGGCTACACCTTC.

The CDR3 DNA reads TGCGCCAGCAGCTTGGATCCGGGAAACACCATATATTTT. Amino acids: CASSLDPGNTIYF. V and J are TRBV5-1 and TRBJ1-3; no clear D. V lost 0 bases and J 4 bases, leaving 5 bases between the germline ends. Looked up from germline, CDR1 is SGHRS and CDR2 is YFSETQ. The CDR3 sequence is 13 residues long. The full variable domain, with the rest looked up from reference TRBV5-1 and TRBJ1-3, is KAGVTQTPRYLIKTRGQQVTLSCSPISGHRSVSWYQQTPGQGLQFLFEYFSETQRNKGNFPGRFSGRQFSNSRSEMNVSTLELGDSALYLCASSLDPGNTIYFGEGSWLTVV.

This chain connects TRBV6-4 to TRBJ1-6, with D possibly being TRBD1 (5 bases). The CDR3 spans 17 residues. The V and J ends lost 2 bases and 8 bases respectively, with 19 bases between them. The germline CDR1 and CDR2 sequences are MRHNA and SNTAGT. Here the CDR3 DNA reads TGTGCCAGCAGTGACGCCGGACATATCTTTAGGGATTCACCCCTCCACTTT. As protein: CASSDAGHIFRDSPLHF.

The chain employs TRBV7-9 and TRBJ1-2, with D possibly TRBD1 on 6 matching bases. The ends were cut back, 3 bases at V and 4 bases at J, with 9 bases in the middle. Germline assignment: CDR1 SEHNR and CDR2 FQNEAQ (reference sequence). The CDR3 is 13 residues long. As DNA, the CDR3 is TGTGCCAGCAGCTTCGGACAGCTCTATGGCTACACCTTC. Amino acid sequence: CASSFGQLYGYTF.